This T cell receptor beta chain was captured by sequencing in a study of blood T cell repertoires in COVID-19 (dated by TCRdb to 2020 to 2021). As for the study more broadly: Samples from collaborators originated in the United States, Italy and Spain and spanned both the acute and convalescent phases of COVID-19. The samples were drawn from the first 160 participants of the ongoing ImmuneRACE study and from 950 to 1,500 subjects provided by 6 global collaborators. A de-identified subject ID, COVID-19 status, age in years and sex were almost always included in the sample metadata. Subjects who had been exposed to COVID-19, were actively infected with it, or had recovered from it provided the deeply sampled blood TCRbeta repertoires that made up the dataset. The repertoires were made available in a free public database intended to serve as a resource for research on the immune response to SARS-CoV-2. The prospective study material was composed of cDNA or gDNA derived from T cells, B-cell-depleted T cells, or PBMCs. Where HLA class I and class II types were available, the types were taken from metadata supplied by the sample provider, not from assay-based typing.

Each collaborating institution followed its own protocols to collect whole blood in K2EDTA tubes. For TCRbeta analysis, collaborators shipped samples in one of three forms: frozen whole blood, isolated PBMCs, or DNA extracted from either of those sample types. TCRbeta CDR3 regions were amplified from genomic DNA using the immunoSEQ Assay, a bias-controlled multiplex PCR. The authors' pipeline ran thus. The number of nucleated cells in each sample was estimated by amplification of reference gene primers within the assay. Sequence reads were collapsed and filtered to measure the absolute abundance of every unique TCRbeta CDR3 rearrangement. For each sample, productive Simpson clonality was calculated as the square root of Simpson's diversity index over productive rearrangements. TCRdb holds this immuneACCESS table with in-frame rearrangements only. Some clones are missing; in checked studies, unresolved V genes explain under half, and the rest has no known cause. From that table come the V and J calls and clone size; the DNA was used to work out D and trimming. In all, the sample holds about 230,000 clones, and 88% of those were seen once. The ten largest clonotypes hold less than 3.5% of the sample.

Study-wide findings and limitations: How much clinical and demographic metadata was included differed by source and by participant, and the metadata was provided uncurated.

About this clone itself: Its antigen specificity is not known. Per-base quality was not reported, and no clone a single base away is much larger than it.

Sequences were obtained from peripheral blood. The receptor was derived from a woman aged 55-69 years with acute or convalescent COVID-19.

The nucleotide sequence is TGCGCCAGCAGCCCGACTAGCGGGGGCCTGAGCTCCTACAATGAGCAGTTCTTC. The encoded protein is CASSPTSGGLSSYNEQFF. The V and J genes are TRBV4-1 and TRBJ2-1, and TRBD2 matches 12 of the central bases. Including the terminal cysteine and phenylalanine, the CDR3 comprises 18 residues. Solely the CDR3 DNA is kept, with 54 bases framed from the first base. Trimmed from V: 4 bases; trimmed from J: 0 bases; junction bases lacking a gene match: 7. In the germline V gene, CDR1 corresponds to MGHRA and CDR2 to YSYEKL.